The entry that follows covers one T cell receptor (beta chain) sequence. Its target is not known. PCR involved 60 Vbeta and 13 Jbeta primers. Profiling relied on immunoSEQ multiplex PCR, and the TCRdb table lists in-frame clones only, not all of them. The sample carries about 110,000 clones, 76% recorded once. V was cut by 0 bases and J by 0 bases, with 10 bases left in between. The germline V gene encodes CDR1 MNHEY and CDR2 SMNVEV (reference sequence). The CDR3 sequence is 16 residues long. This sample is part of a study of cytomegalovirus exposure and HLA in healthy donors. Overall study findings and caveats: Trimming of TCR beta V- and J-genes showed a link, identified in a later analysis, to a missense DCLRE1C variant.

The specimen sequenced was PBMCs. The source of this sequence is a man aged 18 to 35 in good health and CMV-seronegative. The rearrangement joins TRBV27 to TRBJ2-3; possibly TRBD2 for D (5 bases). DNA for the CDR3: TGTGCCAGCAGTTTATCTCGGGGATCTAGCACAGATACGCAGTATTTT. It codes for CASSLSRGSSTDTQYF.